Below, 5 T cell receptor beta chains from the same sample are listed, as sequenced in a study of cytomegalovirus exposure and HLA in healthy donors. A multiplex PCR was run with 60 Vbeta primers and 13 Jbeta primers. TCRdb's table, derived via immunoSEQ multiplex PCR, lists solely in-frame clones and lacks some. Of about 210,000 clones in the sample, 79% are singletons; the top ten hold approximately 0.39%. Sequencing was performed on PBMCs. The source of these receptors is a male donor in good health and CMV-seropositive.

V and J are TRBV7-2 and TRBJ2-5; TRBD1 aligns across 9 bases. Matching the DNA end better, TRBJ2-7 makes the J call doubtful. The CDR3 contains 14 residues. Germline-derived CDR1 and CDR2 are SGHTA and FQGNSA. This CDR3 reads CASSSNRGQIEQYF. The CDR3 nucleotides read TGTGCCAGCAGCTCAAACAGGGGGCAAATCGAGCAGTACTTC.

This chain joins TRBV9 and TRBJ2-1, with 7 nucleotides matching TRBD2. V gave up 5 bases and J gave up 8 bases; unmatched junction bases: 4. Looked up from germline, CDR1 is SGDLS and CDR2 is YYNGEE. This CDR3 spans 12 amino acids. The CDR3 DNA follows: TGTGCCAGCAGAGACACTAGCGATGAGCAGTTCTTC. The encoded protein is CASRDTSDEQFF.

This rearrangement joins TRBV4-3 to TRBJ1-2; 7 bases align to TRBD1. Losses at the gene ends were 0 bases for V and 8 bases for J; bases not matched to a gene: 15. The germline CDR1 and CDR2 sequences are LGHNA and YSLEER. The CDR3 has 17 residues. The CDR3 DNA follows: TGCGCCAGCAGCCAAGAGCTGGACAGGTCAAGACTGTTGGGCTACACCTTC. Translating gives CASSQELDRSRLLGYTF.

The chain uses TRBV14 and TRBJ2-7; D gene uncertain. V was trimmed by 0 bases and J by 0 bases, leaving 9 bases between them. Germline CDR1 is SGHDN and CDR2 is FVKESK. The CDR3 totals 15 residues. The CDR3 reads CASSQDPQISYEQYF. CDR3 coding DNA: TGTGCCAGCAGCCAAGATCCACAGATCTCCTACGAGCAGTACTTC.

This clone has a handful of counts. The CDR3 loop is CASSYSTGYGNEQFF. The CDR3 DNA is TGTGCCAGCAGTTACTCGACAGGGTATGGAAATGAGCAGTTCTTC. J is TRBJ2-1 and V is TRBV6-7; 7 bases are shared with TRBD1. TRBV6-7 is classed as an ORF, of uncertain function. J lost 7 bases, V lost 0 bases, and 6 bases had no gene match. This CDR3 has 15 residues.